Presented here are 21 T cell receptor beta chains from one specimen sequenced in a study of CD8 T cells in Susac syndrome. Random hexamers primed reverse transcription of roughly 0.5 to 1 ug RNA. TCRdb reanalysed the immunoSEQ multiplex PCR reads using MiXCR and keeps one entry per CDR3 protein. The table has a few hundred thousand distinct CDR3 sequences, approximately 85% seen once. The sequencing input was CD8+ T cells from PBMCs. Every receptor here comes from a human donor with multiple sclerosis.

V usage is TRBV6-2 or TRBV6-3 and J usage is TRBJ2-7; D is possibly TRBD2 (5 bases). The V and J ends lost 10 bases and 1 base respectively, with 14 bases between them. CDR3 length equals 13 residues. CDR1 and CDR2 from the germline V gene are MNHEY and SVGEGT. The CDR3 loop is CATEGTQSYEQYF. The CDR3 coding sequence is TGTGCCACTGAGGGAACGCAATCCTACGAGCAGTACTTC.

The chain carries TRBV28 and TRBJ2-7, with D possibly called TRBD1 or TRBD2 (5 bases each). The CDR3 consists of 14 residues. Trimming took 4 bases from V and 5 from J, leaving 15 bases between them. CDR1 and CDR2 from the germline V gene are MDHEN and SYDVKM. The DNA of the CDR3 is TGTGCCAGCAGTTCCATGGGACCGAGGGACGAGCAGTACTTC. Amino acids: CASSSMGPRDEQYF.

This clonotype was seen just once. The J gene is TRBJ2-7, the V gene TRBV10-2; D unresolved. Germline CDR1 is WSHSY and CDR2 is SAAADI. The CDR3 is 13 amino acids. Deletions cut 7 bases from V and 3 bases from J, with 13 bases between. In DNA form, the CDR3 reads TGCGCCAGCAACCGTAATTGGGACTACGAGCAGTACTTC. This gives the protein CASNRNWDYEQYF.

The chain's CDR3 is CASSLVRANTGELFF. CDR3 bases: TGTGCCAGCAGTTTAGTCAGGGCGAACACCGGGGAGCTGTTTTTT. This chain connects TRBV28 to TRBJ2-2, with TRBD1 as a possible D gene (5 bases). V gave up 2 bases and J gave up 0 bases, with 7 bases separating them. The CDR3 has 15 residues. CDR1 is MDHEN and CDR2 is SYDVKM in the germline V gene.

This chain joins TRBV7-9 and TRBJ2-4; D gene uncertain. Germline V gene lookup returns CDR1 SEHNR and CDR2 FQNEAQ (reference sequence). CDR3 length equals 15 residues. The V end was cut by 1 base, the J end by 1 base, with 8 bases between. CDR3 sequence: CASSLGDLAKNIQYF. DNA of the CDR3: TGTGCCAGCAGCTTAGGGGATTTGGCCAAAAACATTCAGTACTTC.

V gene TRBV12-3 or TRBV12-4 combines with J gene TRBJ1-1; 9 nucleotides line up with TRBD1. The V segment lost 6 bases and the J segment 6 bases; nucleotides outside the gene matches: 8. This CDR3 spans 14 amino acids. The CDR3 nucleotides are TGTGCCAGCAGCCAGCTCGACAGGGGGGCTGAAGCTTTCTTT. The encoded protein is CASSQLDRGAEAFF.

The chain couples TRBV4-2 to TRBJ1-1; TRBD1 aligns across 7 bases. V was clipped by 0 bases and J by 0 bases; unmatched bases: 1. Germline CDR1 reads LGHNA; CDR2 reads YNFKEQ. The CDR3 has 15 residues. CDR3 in amino acids: CASSQEGQMNTEAFF. Written as DNA, the CDR3 is TGTGCCAGCAGCCAAGAGGGACAGATGAACACTGAAGCTTTCTTT.

V gene TRBV12-3 or TRBV12-4 combines with J gene TRBJ2-5, with no clear D. V lost 3 bases and J lost 2, with 10 bases in between. CDR3 length equals 14 residues. The CDR3 sequence: CASSFATPQETQYF. CDR3 nucleotides: TGTGCCAGCAGTTTTGCGACACCTCAAGAGACCCAGTACTTC.

The chain combines TRBV2 with TRBJ2-7; 9 nucleotides align to TRBD2. The length of the CDR3 is 15 residues. Germline-derived CDR1 and CDR2 are SNHLY and FYNNEI. V shed 6 bases, J shed 3 bases, and the junction held 9 bases outside the gene matches. In DNA form, the CDR3 reads TGTGCCAGCAGGGTGGTAGCTAGCGGGAACTACGAGCAGTACTTC. Translation gives CASRVVASGNYEQYF.

This chain uses TRBV11-2 with TRBJ2-7; TRBD2 is a possible D gene (6 bases). Germline V gives CDR1 SGHAT, CDR2 FQNNGV. The CDR3 spans 12 residues. V lost 7 bases to trimming and J lost 6 bases, with 13 bases between them. The CDR3 nucleotides read TGTGCCAGCACCGGGACGGGAGCCGAGCAGTACTTC. Its protein product is CASTGTGAEQYF.

Turning to this clonotype: At one end, the junction sequence differs from germline, possibly due to a read error. DNA of the CDR3: TGTGCCTGGAGTTTTTCCCCAAACTACGGGCAGTACTTC. As protein: CAWSFSPNYGQYF. The genes are TRBV30 and TRBJ2-7; the D is unclear. The CDR3 covers 13 residues. Germline loops: CDR1 GTSNPN, CDR2 SVGIG (reference sequence).

As concerns this clonotype: The junction departs from the called germline gene at one end, perhaps through a read error. The chain is built from TRBV7-9 and TRBJ1-1; tentatively, D is TRBD1 (5 bases). Looked up from germline, CDR1 is SEHNR and CDR2 is FQNEAQ (reference sequence). This CDR3 has 15 residues. CDR3 coding DNA: TGTGCCAGCAGCTCGGACGGGGGGTTGAAGACTGAAGCTTTCTTT. Its protein is CASSSDGGLKTEAFF.

In this sample, this clonotype turned up once. This rearrangement joins TRBV12-3 or TRBV12-4 to TRBJ2-2; TRBD2 matches 13 bases. The V gene end was trimmed by 5 bases and the J gene end by 0 bases; junction bases not matched to a gene: 9. The CDR3 has 19 residues. CDR3 region: CASSPGTSGIYANTGELFF. In DNA, the CDR3 is TGTGCCAGCAGTCCCGGGACTAGCGGGATATACGCGAACACCGGGGAGCTGTTTTTT.

The gene calls are TRBV2 and TRBJ1-5; D unresolved. Trimming removed 6 bases at V and 6 bases at J, with 12 bases between. Germline V gene data show CDR1 as SNHLY and CDR2 as FYNNEI. The CDR3 runs to 13 residues. CDR3 residues: CASRGKGRQPQHF. In DNA form, the CDR3 reads TGTGCCAGCAGAGGGAAGGGTCGTCAGCCCCAGCATTTT.

The count of this clonotype is one. The chain uses TRBV6-6 and TRBJ1-2; no clear D gene. Trimming took off 2 bases at V and 4 bases at J, with 11 bases between the two ends. The CDR3 contains 14 residues. Germline CDR1 is MNHNY and CDR2 is SVGAGI (reference sequence). The CDR3 nucleotides are TGTGCCAGCAGTTACGCGGCGGGGTTCTATGGCTACACCTTC. Its translation is CASSYAAGFYGYTF.

The rearrangement joins TRBV29-1 to TRBJ2-6; the D gene is possibly TRBD1 (5 bases). The ends were cut back, 3 bases at V and 0 bases at J, with 9 bases in the middle. Germline CDR1 is SQVTM and CDR2 is ANQGSEA. This CDR3 has 15 residues. The CDR3 coding sequence is TGCAGCGTTGAGGACATTACCTCTGGGGCCAACGTCCTGACTTTC. Its protein is CSVEDITSGANVLTF.

This clonotype was counted only a few times. The V and J genes are TRBV4-1 and TRBJ1-1, with a weak D call TRBD1 (5 bases). In germline, CDR1 is MGHRA, CDR2 YSYEKL. The CDR3 has 13 residues. The V gene lost 4 bases and the J gene lost 2 bases, with 8 bases spanning the gap. This chain's CDR3 is CASSPQGNTEAFF. CDR3 nucleotide sequence: TGCGCCAGCAGCCCCCAGGGAAACACTGAAGCTTTCTTT.

CDR3: CASSGLAATDTQYF. The CDR3 DNA reads TGTGCCAGCAGCGGACTAGCGGCGACAGATACGCAGTATTTT. The chain joins TRBV6-1 to TRBJ2-3, with TRBD2 matching over 10 bases. CDR1 and CDR2 (germline): MNHNS, SASEGT. The CDR3 contains 14 residues. Trimming took 6 bases from V and 3 from J; bases not matched to a gene: 3.

The chain carries TRBV7-9 and TRBJ2-1; 7 bases are a match to TRBD2. The junction had 15 bases not matched to a gene; V was cut back by 4 bases and J by 9 bases. CDR1 and CDR2 (germline): SEHNR, FQNEAQ (reference sequence). The CDR3 is made up of 16 amino acids. The DNA for the CDR3 is TGTGCCAGCAGCTCTTTTGCGGGAGAGGGGCCCGGTGAGCAGTTCTTC. This sequence encodes CASSSFAGEGPGEQFF.

The chain couples TRBV7-2 to TRBJ1-4; D ambiguous. Looked up from germline, CDR1 is SGHTA and CDR2 is FQGNSA. Trimming took 1 base from V and 0 from J, leaving 15 bases between them. CDR3 length: 18 residues. CDR3 sequence: CASSLEPAWVSTNEKLFF. In DNA, the CDR3 is TGTGCCAGCAGCTTAGAGCCGGCGTGGGTTTCAACTAATGAAAAACTGTTTTTT.

CDR3: CATRGQGPDEQYF. In nucleotides, the CDR3 is TGTGCCACTAGAGGACAGGGGCCCGACGAGCAGTACTTC. J is TRBJ2-7 and V is TRBV15; 9 nucleotides align to TRBD1. After removal of 9 bases from V and 5 bases from J, the junction contained 8 bases not matched to a gene. From germline, CDR1 is LNHNV and CDR2 YYDKDF (reference sequence). The CDR3 contains 13 residues.